A selection of T cell receptor beta chains follows, all from one sample in a study of human T cells and chemical hapten exposure. Each CDR3 protein gets one entry after TCRdb re-called the RACE reads with MiXCR. In the table there are 300,000 to 400,000 distinct CDR3 sequences, roughly 5% of which are singletons. Sequenced material: whole blood, taken in connection with sensitization to the hapten diphenylcyclopropenone (DPC). Receptor source: a woman between 45 and 60 years old with alopecia areata. Some clones in this sample may be carry-over from other donors' samples. CDR3s include the opening cysteine and the closing phenylalanine or tryptophan. A D gene is named only where the DNA matches it firmly. Size tells how often a clone was seen (once, few, many) or the class of an expanded clone, and some rows leave it out.

cdr3_nt: TGTGCCAGCAGCTTTCTTTACAATGAGCAGTTCTTC; cdr3_aa: CASSFLYNEQFF; d_call: .; clone_size: many; v_call: TRBV7-9; j_call: TRBJ2-1
cdr3_nt: TGTGCCAGCAGTCCAAGGACCGAGATGAACACTGAAGCTTTCTTT; cdr3_aa: CASSPRTEMNTEAFF; d_call: .; clone_size: many; v_call: TRBV25-1; j_call: TRBJ1-1
cdr3_nt: TGTGCCAGCGGGGAGTGGTACCAAGAGACCCAGTACTTC; cdr3_aa: CASGEWYQETQYF; d_call: .; clone_size: many; v_call: TRBV2; j_call: TRBJ2-5
cdr3_nt: TGTGCCAGCAGCCGCCAGCTTTTACTAACAGATACGCAGTATTTT; cdr3_aa: CASSRQLLLTDTQYF; d_call: .; clone_size: many; v_call: TRBV3-1; j_call: TRBJ2-3
cdr3_nt: TGTGCCAGCAGTTCCCGCGGGTCTCGGTCTGAAGCTTTCTTT; cdr3_aa: CASSSRGSRSEAFF; d_call: .; clone_size: few; v_call: TRBV28; j_call: TRBJ1-1
cdr3_nt: TGTGCCAGCCAAGGGATAGCGGGGGACTTGTACCAAGAGACCCAGTACTTC; cdr3_aa: CASQGIAGDLYQETQYF; d_call: TRBD2; clone_size: few; v_call: TRBV25-1; j_call: TRBJ2-5
cdr3_nt: TGTGCCAGCAGCTTAGGACTAGCGGGAGACAACGAGCAGTACTTC; cdr3_aa: CASSLGLAGDNEQYF; d_call: TRBD2; clone_size: few; v_call: TRBV11-3; j_call: TRBJ2-7
cdr3_nt: TGCAGTGCTATATCAGGCTTTTCAAGGGCCCTCCACTTT; cdr3_aa: CSAISGFSRALHF; d_call: .; clone_size: few; v_call: TRBV20-1; j_call: TRBJ1-6
cdr3_nt: TGCAGCGTCGCGTATGAGGGTGAAAAACTGTTTTTT; cdr3_aa: CSVAYEGEKLFF; d_call: .; clone_size: .; v_call: TRBV29-1; j_call: TRBJ1-4
cdr3_nt: TGTGCCAGCAGCACCGGGAGACTAGCGGGTCAAGAGACCCAGTACTTC; cdr3_aa: CASSTGRLAGQETQYF; d_call: TRBD2; clone_size: .; v_call: TRBV7-7; j_call: TRBJ2-5
cdr3_nt: TGCGCCAGCAGTACGATTCTGGGACTAGCGGGAACCGGGGAGCTGTTTTTT; cdr3_aa: CASSTILGLAGTGELFF; d_call: TRBD2; clone_size: few; v_call: TRBV10-1; j_call: TRBJ2-2
cdr3_nt: TGTGCCAGCAGCCAGACTAGCGGGGGTCAGTTCTTC; cdr3_aa: CASSQTSGGQFF; d_call: TRBD2; clone_size: many; v_call: TRBV6-6; j_call: TRBJ2-1
cdr3_nt: TGTGCCAGCAGCTTAGGGGGGGCTGATCAGCCCCAGCATTTT; cdr3_aa: CASSLGGADQPQHF; d_call: .; clone_size: many; v_call: TRBV11-2; j_call: TRBJ1-5
cdr3_nt: TGTGCCAGCACCGCCGAGAACCTCCCTATCACAGATACGCAGTATTTT; cdr3_aa: CASTAENLPITDTQYF; d_call: .; clone_size: many; v_call: TRBV18; j_call: TRBJ2-3
cdr3_nt: TGCAGTGCTAGAGGGGGACGGCCAAACACTGAAGCTTTCTTT; cdr3_aa: CSARGGRPNTEAFF; d_call: .; clone_size: .; v_call: TRBV20-1; j_call: TRBJ1-1
cdr3_nt: TGCGCCAGCAGCCAAGACGGAGGGAGCTACGAGCAGTACTTC; cdr3_aa: CASSQDGGSYEQYF; d_call: .; clone_size: few; v_call: TRBV4-1; j_call: TRBJ2-7
cdr3_nt: TGTGCCACCGGGAGGGTTGGAGAGACCCAGTACTTC; cdr3_aa: CATGRVGETQYF; d_call: TRBD2; clone_size: many; v_call: TRBV15; j_call: TRBJ2-5
cdr3_nt: TGTGCCAGCAGCTTAGGCGGGGGACGCTCCTACGAGCAGTACTTC; cdr3_aa: CASSLGGGRSYEQYF; d_call: TRBD2; clone_size: few; v_call: TRBV7-8; j_call: TRBJ2-7
cdr3_nt: TGCAGTGCTAGTATAGTCACTCCTTCGAGCTCCTATAATTCACCCCTCCACTTT; cdr3_aa: CSASIVTPSSSYNSPLHF; d_call: .; clone_size: many; v_call: TRBV20-1; j_call: TRBJ1-6
cdr3_nt: TGCAGCGTTAACATATTGCCCGGTGAAGCTTTCTTT; cdr3_aa: CSVNILPGEAFF; d_call: .; clone_size: many; v_call: TRBV29-1; j_call: TRBJ1-1
cdr3_nt: TGCAGTGTCTCCCCGGCTAGCGGTACCAATGAGCAGTTCTTC; cdr3_aa: CSVSPASGTNEQFF; d_call: TRBD2; clone_size: few; v_call: TRBV20-1; j_call: TRBJ2-1
cdr3_nt: TGTGCCAGCAGCGCCGATCCGGGACAGGCAGACGTTGTCTATAATTCACCCCTCCACTTT; cdr3_aa: CASSADPGQADVVYNSPLHF; d_call: TRBD1; clone_size: many; v_call: TRBV11-2; j_call: TRBJ1-6
cdr3_nt: TGTGCCAGCAGCCCGACAGGGGATAATCAGCCCCAGCATTTT; cdr3_aa: CASSPTGDNQPQHF; d_call: TRBD1; clone_size: many; v_call: TRBV7-9; j_call: TRBJ1-5
cdr3_nt: TGTGCCAGCAGCTTAGCGCGGGACAGGGGAGGTCAGCCCCAGCATTTT; cdr3_aa: CASSLARDRGGQPQHF; d_call: TRBD1; clone_size: few; v_call: TRBV7-8; j_call: TRBJ1-5
cdr3_nt: TGTGCCAGCAGTTTATGGGCCGAGGAGCTGTTTTTT; cdr3_aa: CASSLWAEELFF; d_call: .; clone_size: few; v_call: TRBV12-3/TRBV12-4; j_call: TRBJ2-2
cdr3_nt: TGTGCCAGCAGCTTGAAGGGGCCCGTTGGCTACACCTTC; cdr3_aa: CASSLKGPVGYTF; d_call: .; clone_size: few; v_call: TRBV5-6; j_call: TRBJ1-2
cdr3_nt: TGTGCCAGCAGCTTAGACTTCTCTCGCACAGATACGCAGTATTTT; cdr3_aa: CASSLDFSRTDTQYF; d_call: .; clone_size: many; v_call: TRBV7-2; j_call: TRBJ2-3
cdr3_nt: TGCAGCGTGGATGAGGGGGGAATAGGGGAGCAGTACTTC; cdr3_aa: CSVDEGGIGEQYF; d_call: .; clone_size: many; v_call: TRBV29-1; j_call: TRBJ2-7
cdr3_nt: TGTGCCAGCAGCACAGGGGGTGTGACCACTGAAGCTTTCTTT; cdr3_aa: CASSTGGVTTEAFF; d_call: TRBD1; clone_size: few; v_call: TRBV7-8; j_call: TRBJ1-1
cdr3_nt: TGTGCCAGCAGTGCGTCAGGGCCGAGCAATCAGCCCCAGCATTTT; cdr3_aa: CASSASGPSNQPQHF; d_call: .; clone_size: many; v_call: TRBV2; j_call: TRBJ1-5
cdr3_nt: TGTGCCAGCAGCCGTACTAGCGGGGGGACCACCGGGGAGCTGTTTTTT; cdr3_aa: CASSRTSGGTTGELFF; d_call: TRBD2; clone_size: .; v_call: TRBV11-3; j_call: TRBJ2-2
cdr3_nt: TGTGCCAGCAGCTTAGTTCACATAGGAGACTATGGCTACACCTTC; cdr3_aa: CASSLVHIGDYGYTF; d_call: .; clone_size: many; v_call: TRBV11-2; j_call: TRBJ1-2
cdr3_nt: TGTGCCAGCAGCTTAACAGCCGGATGGTCTGAAGCTTTCTTT; cdr3_aa: CASSLTAGWSEAFF; d_call: .; clone_size: .; v_call: TRBV7-8; j_call: TRBJ1-1
cdr3_nt: TGCAGTGCTCCAAGGACCGGATACCATACAGATACGCAGTATTTT; cdr3_aa: CSAPRTGYHTDTQYF; d_call: .; clone_size: few; v_call: TRBV20-1; j_call: TRBJ2-3
cdr3_nt: TGCGCCAGCAGCCCCGACACATGGTCCGAGACCCAGTACTTC; cdr3_aa: CASSPDTWSETQYF; d_call: .; clone_size: many; v_call: TRBV5-1; j_call: TRBJ2-5
cdr3_nt: TGTGCCAGCAGCCAAGAAGGGCCGGGGGGTAATTCACCCCTCCACTTT; cdr3_aa: CASSQEGPGGNSPLHF; d_call: .; clone_size: .; v_call: TRBV3-1; j_call: TRBJ1-6
cdr3_nt: TGTGCCAGCAGTCCCAACCCAACAGGGAACTATGGCTACACCTTC; cdr3_aa: CASSPNPTGNYGYTF; d_call: .; clone_size: .; v_call: TRBV7-2; j_call: TRBJ1-2
cdr3_nt: TGTGCCAGCACCAAACAGGGGGCGCGTGAAAAACTGTTTTTT; cdr3_aa: CASTKQGAREKLFF; d_call: .; clone_size: .; v_call: TRBV21-1; j_call: TRBJ1-4
cdr3_nt: TGTGCCAGCAGTTTAACTGGACTAGCCGGGGCAGATACGCAGTATTTT; cdr3_aa: CASSLTGLAGADTQYF; d_call: TRBD2; clone_size: .; v_call: TRBV28; j_call: TRBJ2-3
cdr3_nt: TGTGCCAGCAGCCAAGGACAGGGACGCTACGAGCAGTACTTC; cdr3_aa: CASSQGQGRYEQYF; d_call: TRBD1; clone_size: many; v_call: TRBV13; j_call: TRBJ2-7
cdr3_nt: TGCGCCAGCAGCCCAGGGACAGGCCCGGAGGCACCCCTCCACTTT; cdr3_aa: CASSPGTGPEAPLHF; d_call: TRBD1; clone_size: few; v_call: TRBV5-1; j_call: TRBJ1-6
cdr3_nt: TGCAGTGCTATTAGGACGGATAAAAGCACAGATACGCAGTATTTT; cdr3_aa: CSAIRTDKSTDTQYF; d_call: .; clone_size: .; v_call: TRBV20-1; j_call: TRBJ2-3
cdr3_nt: TGTGCCAGCAGTGATTACGGGACAGGGGGACAGCCCCAGCATTTT; cdr3_aa: CASSDYGTGGQPQHF; d_call: TRBD1; clone_size: .; v_call: TRBV6-1; j_call: TRBJ1-5
cdr3_nt: TGCAGTGCTGCCCCCCAGACTAGCGGGAGGGCCATTTGGGAGACCCAGTACTTC; cdr3_aa: CSAAPQTSGRAIWETQYF; d_call: TRBD2; clone_size: many; v_call: TRBV20-1; j_call: TRBJ2-5
cdr3_nt: TGTGCCAGCACCCATGGGGGGGACTCCTACAATGAGCAGTTCTTC; cdr3_aa: CASTHGGDSYNEQFF; d_call: TRBD2; clone_size: few; v_call: TRBV6-2/TRBV6-3; j_call: TRBJ2-1
cdr3_nt: TGCGCCAGCAGTCGGACGGAACAAGAGACCCAGTACTTC; cdr3_aa: CASSRTEQETQYF; d_call: .; clone_size: few; v_call: TRBV5-1; j_call: TRBJ2-5
cdr3_nt: TGTGCCAGTGGACAGGGCAACTATGGCTACACCTTC; cdr3_aa: CASGQGNYGYTF; d_call: TRBD1; clone_size: many; v_call: TRBV7-2; j_call: TRBJ1-2
cdr3_nt: TGTGCCAGCAGTTTTTGGGAGGGGTCAGGCAAAAACATTCAGTACTTC; cdr3_aa: CASSFWEGSGKNIQYF; d_call: TRBD2; clone_size: few; v_call: TRBV28; j_call: TRBJ2-4
cdr3_nt: TGCAGTGCTTGGGGAGGTCAGCCCCAGCATTTT; cdr3_aa: CSAWGGQPQHF; d_call: .; clone_size: many; v_call: TRBV20-1; j_call: TRBJ1-5